The 10 T cell receptor beta chains in this list originate from one sample, sequenced in a study of PD-L1 blockade in urothelial cancer. Here immunoSEQ multiplex PCR was the method, and the copy in TCRdb shows in-frame clones only, minus some. Of under 100,000 clones in the sample, 82% are singletons; the top ten hold 9.5%. Sequencing was performed on PBMCs, taken around atezolizumab (anti-PD-L1) treatment. The receptors come from a man between 65 and 79 years old with urothelial cancer.

The V and J genes are TRBV29-1 and TRBJ1-1, with D unclear. The V end lost 3 bases, the J end lost 4 bases, and 6 bases lay between the germline ends. The CDR3 is 11 amino acids. Germline V gene sequence: CDR1 SQVTM, CDR2 ANQGSEA. Here the CDR3 reads CSVESLTEAFF. The CDR3 nucleotides read TGCAGCGTTGAGAGTCTCACTGAAGCTTTCTTT.

This sequence joins TRBV5-4 and TRBJ2-3; 8 bases agree with TRBD2. CDR1 SGHNT and CDR2 YYREEE come from the germline V gene (reference sequence). This CDR3 comprises 16 residues. Unmatched junction bases numbered 3, after V lost 0 bases and J lost 0 bases. This CDR3 is CASSLGTSYSTDTQYF. The CDR3, as DNA: TGTGCCAGCAGCTTGGGGACTAGCTATAGCACAGATACGCAGTATTTT.

This clone was seen just once. The chain couples TRBV7-2 to TRBJ2-4; D is possibly TRBD2 (7 bases). There are 14 residues in the CDR3. V was trimmed by 5 bases and J by 5 bases, leaving 13 bases between them. Germline loops: CDR1 SGHTA, CDR2 FQGNSA. The CDR3 DNA reads TGTGCCAGCAGCCTAAGGCGGGGGCAAAACATTCAGTACTTC. Translation gives CASSLRRGQNIQYF.

The chain has TRBV18 and TRBJ2-2; 7 bases align to TRBD2. The germline V gene has CDR1 KGHSH and CDR2 LQKENI. V lost 2 bases and J lost 3; bases outside the gene matches: 9. This CDR3 comprises 17 residues. CDR3 region: CASSPTGRGGDTGELFF. The CDR3 nucleotides are TGTGCCAGCTCACCAACCGGGCGCGGGGGAGACACCGGGGAGCTGTTTTTT.

The chain employs TRBV5-1 and TRBJ2-1; TRBD2 matches at 7 bases. This CDR3 spans 16 amino acids. V gave up 0 bases and J gave up 5 bases; unmatched junction bases: 8. From germline, CDR1 is SGHRS and CDR2 YFSETQ. The CDR3 here is CASSLDGWGTNNEQFF. The DNA of the CDR3 is TGCGCCAGCAGCTTGGATGGGTGGGGGACTAACAATGAGCAGTTCTTC. The full variable domain, with the rest looked up from reference TRBV5-1 and TRBJ2-1, is KAGVTQTPRYLIKTRGQQVTLSCSPISGHRSVSWYQQTPGQGLQFLFEYFSETQRNKGNFPGRFSGRQFSNSRSEMNVSTLELGDSALYLCASSLDGWGTNNEQFFGPGTRLTVL.

The V gene is TRBV29-1, the J gene TRBJ2-7; possible D gene TRBD2, 7 bases. The CDR3 sequence is 12 residues long. In germline, CDR1 is SQVTM, CDR2 ANQGSEA. Trimming left V 7 bases short and J 2 bases short, with 12 bases between. The CDR3, as DNA: TGCAGCGGGGGGGAGGGGGCCTACGAGCAGTACTTC. It is translated as CSGGEGAYEQYF.

The rearrangement joins TRBV11-3 to TRBJ2-1; the D gene is possibly TRBD1 (6 bases). CDR1 SGHNT and CDR2 YENEEA come from the germline V gene. The CDR3 consists of 16 residues. Trimming took 5 bases from V and 3 from J, leaving 17 bases between them. CDR3 sequence: CASSREGDGDYNEQFF. The CDR3, as DNA: TGTGCCAGCAGCCGCGAGGGGGACGGGGACTACAATGAGCAGTTCTTC.

This sequence joins TRBV11-2 and TRBJ2-2, with D possibly matching TRBD1 (5 bases). The CDR3 covers 15 residues. Per germline, CDR1 SGHAT and CDR2 FQNNGV. V dropped 3 bases and J dropped 1 base, with 9 bases sitting between them. The CDR3 region is CASSLLTGNTGELFF. The CDR3 DNA is TGTGCCAGCAGCTTGTTAACAGGGAACACCGGGGAGCTGTTTTTT.

The V and J genes are TRBV30 and TRBJ1-2, with 10 bases identical to TRBD1. The CDR3 totals 13 residues. The trim removed 3 bases at V and 5 bases at J, leaving 3 bases unmatched. Germline CDR1 is GTSNPN and CDR2 is SVGIG (reference sequence). This CDR3 reads CAWSQGQGYGYTF. Here the CDR3 DNA reads TGTGCCTGGAGCCAGGGACAGGGGTATGGCTACACCTTC.

This sequence joins TRBV7-8 and TRBJ1-4; D possibly corresponds to TRBD1 (6 bases). CDR1 is SGHVS and CDR2 is FQNEAQ in the germline V gene. V was shortened by 3 bases and J by 7 bases, with 12 bases between the two germline ends. This CDR3 has 14 residues. The CDR3 DNA follows: TGTGCCAGCAGCTTTAGGGGGAAGAGTGAAAAACTGTTTTTT. Its translation: CASSFRGKSEKLFF.